Below, 22 T cell receptor beta chains from the same sample are listed, as sequenced in a study of CD8+CD57+ T cells in acquired aplastic anemia (dated by TCRdb to the late 2010s). The sequencer was an Illumina HiSeq 2000. Genomic DNA was used as template for profiling of TCR beta VDJ combinations and CDR3 sequences. Clones were called with MiXCR by TCRdb after fastp trimmed the public reads at Q25, and only in-frame beta chains were retained. When rows share a CDR3 protein, they turn into one entry using the most common DNA and genes. The sample table shows about 190,000 distinct CDR3 sequences, and approximately 50% are seen once. The top ten hold approximately 15% of the sample. Sample: sorted CD4+, CD8+, or CD8+CD57+ T cells (not recorded which) from PBMCs. The receptors come from a human donor in good health, serving as a control.

This clonotype appeared once. The chain links TRBV6-2 or TRBV6-3 to TRBJ2-2; D may be TRBD1 (6 bases). The V gene lost 1 base and the J gene lost 4 bases, with 10 bases spanning the gap. Germline lookup yields CDR1 MNHEY and CDR2 SVGEGT. This CDR3 has 15 residues. CDR3 coding DNA: TGTGCCAGCAGTTACTTTTCCAGGGGCACCGGGGAGCTGTTTTTT. As protein: CASSYFSRGTGELFF.

The rearrangement uses TRBV3-1 and TRBJ1-4, with TRBD1 matching over 7 bases. The CDR3 contains 15 residues. V lost 4 bases to trimming and J lost 10 bases; unmatched junction nucleotides: 12. Germline-derived CDR1 and CDR2 are LGHDT and YNNKEL (reference sequence). The DNA for the CDR3 is TGTGCCAGCAGCCTGGGACAGCCGAAGGGGGCAAAACTGTTTTTT. Amino acid sequence: CASSLGQPKGAKLFF.

The chain couples TRBV12-3 or TRBV12-4 to TRBJ1-1; D remains ambiguous. The V end was cut by 4 bases, the J end by 7 bases, with 10 bases between. The CDR3 is 12 residues long. CDR3 sequence (DNA): TGTGCCAGCAGTTGGTACCGCAATGAAGCTTTCTTT. Translating gives CASSWYRNEAFF.

This clonotype has ten or more counts. The chain is built from TRBV19 and TRBJ2-3, with D perhaps TRBD1 (6 bases). Germline assignment: CDR1 LNHDA and CDR2 SQIVND (reference sequence). V was trimmed by 6 bases and J by 0 bases, leaving 13 bases between them. This CDR3 is 15 amino acids long. This CDR3 is CASSRDTFSTDTQYF. The CDR3 DNA reads TGTGCCAGTAGCAGGGACACCTTTAGCACAGATACGCAGTATTTT.

This clonotype was recorded many times. V and J are TRBV30 and TRBJ1-1; perhaps TRBD1 as D (5 bases). CDR1 and CDR2 from the germline V gene are GTSNPN and SVGIG (reference sequence). This CDR3 has 13 residues. Deletions cut 1 base from V and 1 base from J, with 7 bases between. The CDR3 region is CAWSDQGNTEAFF. The DNA of the CDR3 is TGTGCCTGGAGTGATCAGGGGAACACTGAAGCTTTCTTT.

Ten or more counts support this clonotype. DNA of the CDR3: TGTGCCAGCAGTAGACCGGGACAGGGCACAGATACGCAGTATTTT. Translated, it gives CASSRPGQGTDTQYF. The chain carries TRBV28 and TRBJ2-3; 8 bases align to TRBD1. This CDR3 region has 15 residues. Germline V gene data show CDR1 as MDHEN and CDR2 as SYDVKM. Trimming cost V 5 bases and J 1 base; bases outside gene matches: 5.

The sample holds many counts of this clonotype. The chain uses TRBV12-5 and TRBJ2-1, with D uncertain. The CDR3 sequence is 15 residues long. Between the trimmed V and J ends, which lost 9 bases and 1 base, there was a span of 16 bases. Per germline, CDR1 LGHNT and CDR2 FRNRAP. The CDR3 region is CARPEGGWSYNEQFF. The CDR3, as DNA: TGTGCTAGGCCTGAAGGTGGATGGTCCTACAATGAGCAGTTCTTC.

The rearrangement joins TRBV29-1 to TRBJ2-7; 8 bases align to TRBD2. V shed 7 bases and J 5 bases; nucleotides not matched to a gene: 1. Looked up from germline, CDR1 is SQVTM and CDR2 is ANQGSEA. This CDR3 has 10 amino acids. CDR3 sequence reads: CSAGGDEQYF. The CDR3 region has the DNA TGCAGCGCCGGGGGGGACGAGCAGTACTTC.

The chain employs TRBV7-2 and TRBJ2-7; TRBD1 agrees at 9 bases. V was clipped by 11 bases and J by 2 bases; unmatched bases: 7. This CDR3 comprises 13 residues. Germline CDR1 SGHTA, CDR2 FQGNSA. The CDR3 DNA reads as TGTGCCGGTAGCCGGACAGGGGCCTACGAGCAGTACTTC. This gives the protein CAGSRTGAYEQYF.

This clonotype turned up a few times. Given a much more abundant clone one base away, this may be a read error. The gene calls are TRBV6-4 and TRBJ1-2, with 7 bases lining up with TRBD1. Germline trimming cut 4 bases from V and 7 bases from J; bases unmatched to any gene: 9. Germline V lookup: CDR1 MRHNA, CDR2 SNTAGT. This CDR3 comprises 14 residues. The DNA of the CDR3 is TGTGCCAGCAGTGCGACAGGGAGGGAGAGTGGCTACACCTTC. Translating gives CASSATGRESGYTF.

This clonotype was observed a handful of times. The DNA for the CDR3 is TGTGCCAGCAGCCAAGTTGGGAACAATCAGCCCCAGCATTTT. Protein: CASSQVGNNQPQHF. The chain couples TRBV4-2 to TRBJ1-5; D is ambiguous. V lost 1 base and J 3 bases, leaving 7 bases between the germline ends. The CDR3 loop spans 14 amino acids. Germline-derived CDR1 and CDR2 are LGHNA and YNFKEQ.

This clonotype was seen a handful of times. V usage is TRBV7-9 and J usage is TRBJ2-5; D is perhaps TRBD2 (5 bases). This CDR3 is 15 amino acids long. Germline V gene lookup returns CDR1 SEHNR and CDR2 FQNEAQ (reference sequence). V shed 5 bases and J shed 2 bases, with 15 bases lying between them. For the CDR3, the DNA is TGTGCCAGCAGCATAGGACTGGGCCTACAAGAGACCCAGTACTTC. Its protein product is CASSIGLGLQETQYF.

The chain uses TRBV19 and TRBJ1-1; a weak D match, TRBD1 (5 bases). Germline CDR1 and CDR2: LNHDA and SQIVND (reference sequence). CDR3 length: 13 residues. Trimming took off 8 bases at V and 1 base at J, with 11 bases between the two ends. DNA of the CDR3: TGTGCCAGTTTACAGGTCGGGAACACTGAAGCTTTCTTT. Translated: CASLQVGNTEAFF.

The rearrangement links TRBV2 to TRBJ2-1; 12 bases are shared with TRBD2. This CDR3 is built from 15 residues. V shed 4 bases, J shed 4 bases, and the junction held 2 bases outside the gene matches. The germline CDR1 and CDR2 sequences are SNHLY and FYNNEI. CDR3 bases: TGTGCCAGCAGTGGGACTAGCGGGGCTTACAATGAGCAGTTCTTC. It translates to CASSGTSGAYNEQFF.

This clonotype came up many times. The rearrangement joins TRBV28 to TRBJ1-2; TRBD1 aligns across 10 bases. The CDR3 sequence is 14 residues long. V gave up 6 bases and J gave up 7 bases; unmatched junction bases: 8. The V gene's germline CDR1 is MDHEN and CDR2 SYDVKM. The CDR3 loop is CASSSGQGSSGYTF. The CDR3, as DNA: TGTGCCAGCAGCTCGGGACAGGGGTCAAGTGGCTACACCTTC.

This clonotype was observed a few times. The rearrangement joins TRBV29-1 to TRBJ2-3; D not certain. This CDR3 is 14 amino acids long. The ends were cut back, 1 base at V and 0 bases at J, with 8 bases in the middle. CDR1 and CDR2 from the germline V gene are SQVTM and ANQGSEA. This CDR3 is CSVEALTSTDTQYF. The DNA of the CDR3 is TGCAGCGTTGAAGCGTTGACTAGCACAGATACGCAGTATTTT.

The V call is TRBV19, the J call TRBJ2-5; 12 bases match TRBD2. CDR1 and CDR2 (germline): LNHDA, SQIVND (reference sequence). The CDR3 loop spans 17 amino acids. V trimming: 2 bases; J trimming: 5 bases; junction bases outside the gene matches: 9. CDR3 DNA sequence: TGTGCCAGTAGTATAAAAGGACTAGCGGGGTTGCGGGAGACCCAGTACTTC. The encoded protein is CASSIKGLAGLRETQYF.

The chain uses TRBV25-1 and TRBJ2-7; the D is unclear. Trimming shortened V by 7 bases and J by 2 bases, and 12 bases separated the two germline ends. The CDR3 covers 13 residues. Germline CDR1 MGHDK, CDR2 SYGVNS. The CDR3 sequence is CASTPPDAYEQYF. The DNA of the CDR3 is TGTGCCAGCACGCCTCCGGACGCCTACGAGCAGTACTTC.

V gene TRBV14 combines with J gene TRBJ2-5; D gene uncertain. Germline V gene sequence: CDR1 SGHDN, CDR2 FVKESK. The ends were cut back, 1 base at V and 5 bases at J, with 5 bases in the middle. The CDR3 is 12 amino acids. CDR3 loop: CASSQVIETQYF. In DNA form, the CDR3 reads TGTGCCAGCAGCCAAGTGATTGAGACCCAGTACTTC.

This clonotype was seen a few times. The chain combines TRBV9 with TRBJ2-1, with 10 bases fitting TRBD2. CDR3 length: 16 residues. From germline, CDR1 is SGDLS and CDR2 YYNGEE. The trim removed 4 bases at V and 4 bases at J, leaving 8 bases unmatched. The CDR3 loop is CASSQTGLAPYNEQFF. The DNA of the CDR3 is TGTGCCAGCAGCCAAACGGGACTAGCGCCTTACAATGAGCAGTTCTTC.

This clonotype was detected ten times or more. The chain is built from TRBV15 and TRBJ1-2; D remains ambiguous. This CDR3 has 13 residues. V gave up 4 bases and J gave up 6 bases, with 12 bases separating them. Germline lookup yields CDR1 LNHNV and CDR2 YYDKDF (reference sequence). CDR3: CATSTGSEDGYTF. The DNA for the CDR3 is TGTGCCACCAGCACTGGAAGCGAGGATGGCTACACCTTC.

The chain recombines TRBV12-3 or TRBV12-4 with TRBJ2-7, with D uncertain. The CDR3 extends over 13 amino acids. The V end was cut by 7 bases, the J end by 0 bases, with 10 bases between. The CDR3 region has the DNA TGTGCCAGCACAACTGGTAGCTCCTACGAGCAGTACTTC. It translates to CASTTGSSYEQYF.